This TCR beta chain was recovered during a study of Ad26.COV2.S vaccination and SARS-CoV-2 variants. Study details: In the study, Ad26.COV2.S was injected intramuscularly once, or twice 56 days apart.

The treatment was: around 19 received Ad26.COV2.S at low or high dose, single or two shots; five or six received placebo; per-sample allocation not given. Collection of samples fell on day 63 after the first vaccine or placebo injection. Looked up from germline, CDR1 is KGHDR and CDR2 is SFDVKD. This CDR3 region has 18 residues. V dropped 4 bases and J dropped 3; count of bases not matched to a gene: 8. Sequencing was performed with immunoSEQ multiplex PCR; in TCRdb, only in-frame clones are kept and a portion is missing. The data hold almost 400,000 clones, with approximately 91% observed a single time.

The source is a person between 18 and 65 years old who received the Ad26.COV2.S COVID-19 vaccine or a placebo. Specimen: peripheral blood, collected in a trial of Ad26.COV2.S vaccine versus placebo. The chain uses TRBV24-1 and TRBJ2-2, with 12 positions matching TRBD2. The CDR3 protein is CATSDPLAGGTHTGELFF. CDR3 bases: TGTGCCACCAGTGACCCTCTAGCGGGAGGGACCCACACCGGGGAGCTGTTTTTT.